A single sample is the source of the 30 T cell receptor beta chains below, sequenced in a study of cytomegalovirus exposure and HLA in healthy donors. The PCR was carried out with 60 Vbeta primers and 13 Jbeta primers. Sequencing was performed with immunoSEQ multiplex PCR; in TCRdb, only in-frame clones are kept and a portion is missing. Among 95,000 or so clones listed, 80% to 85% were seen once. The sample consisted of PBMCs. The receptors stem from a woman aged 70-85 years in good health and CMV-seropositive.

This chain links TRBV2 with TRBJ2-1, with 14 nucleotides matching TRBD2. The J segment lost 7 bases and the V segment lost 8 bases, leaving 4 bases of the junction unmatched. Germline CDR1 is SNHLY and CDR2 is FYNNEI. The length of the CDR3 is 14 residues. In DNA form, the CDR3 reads TGTGCCAGCCTCGGACTAGCGGGAGGAAATGAGCAGTTCTTC. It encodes CASLGLAGGNEQFF.

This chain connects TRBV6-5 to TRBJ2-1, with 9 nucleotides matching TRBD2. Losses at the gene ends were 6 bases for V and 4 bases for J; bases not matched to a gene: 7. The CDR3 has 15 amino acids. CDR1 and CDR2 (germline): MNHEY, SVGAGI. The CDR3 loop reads CASSAGGGRYNEQFF. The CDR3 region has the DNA TGTGCCAGCAGCGCGGGAGGGGGTAGGTACAATGAGCAGTTCTTC.

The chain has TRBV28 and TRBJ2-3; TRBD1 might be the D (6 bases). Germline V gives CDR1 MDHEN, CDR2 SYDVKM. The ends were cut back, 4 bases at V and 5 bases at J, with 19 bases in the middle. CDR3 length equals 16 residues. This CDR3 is CASSSRGTGLGDTQYF. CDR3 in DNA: TGTGCCAGCAGTTCCCGGGGCACAGGGTTGGGAGATACGCAGTATTTT.

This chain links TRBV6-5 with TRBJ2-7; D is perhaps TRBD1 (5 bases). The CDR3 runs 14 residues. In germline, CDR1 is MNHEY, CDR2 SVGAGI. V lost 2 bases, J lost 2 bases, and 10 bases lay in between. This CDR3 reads CASSYRAGPYEQYF. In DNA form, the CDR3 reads TGTGCCAGCAGTTACCGGGCAGGGCCCTACGAGCAGTACTTC.

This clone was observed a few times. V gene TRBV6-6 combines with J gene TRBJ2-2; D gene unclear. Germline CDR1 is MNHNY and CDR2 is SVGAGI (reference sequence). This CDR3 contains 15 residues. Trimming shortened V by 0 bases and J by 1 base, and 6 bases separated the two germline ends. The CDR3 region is CASSYSRGNTGELFF. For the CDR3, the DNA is TGTGCCAGCAGTTACTCACGAGGGAACACCGGGGAGCTGTTTTTT.

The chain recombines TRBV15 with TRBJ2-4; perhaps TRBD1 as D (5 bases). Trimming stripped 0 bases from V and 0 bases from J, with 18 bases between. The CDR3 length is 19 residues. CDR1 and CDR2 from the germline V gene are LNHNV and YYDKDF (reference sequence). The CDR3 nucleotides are TGTGCCACCAGCAGAGATCTGGCAGGACACCAACTAGCCAAAAACATTCAGTACTTC. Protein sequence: CATSRDLAGHQLAKNIQYF.

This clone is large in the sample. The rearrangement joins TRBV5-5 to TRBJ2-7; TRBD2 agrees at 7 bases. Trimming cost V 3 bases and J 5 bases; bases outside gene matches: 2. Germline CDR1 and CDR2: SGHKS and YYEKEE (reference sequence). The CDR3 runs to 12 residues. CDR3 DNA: TGTGCCAGCAGCTGGGCGGGAGACGAGCAGTACTTC. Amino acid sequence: CASSWAGDEQYF.

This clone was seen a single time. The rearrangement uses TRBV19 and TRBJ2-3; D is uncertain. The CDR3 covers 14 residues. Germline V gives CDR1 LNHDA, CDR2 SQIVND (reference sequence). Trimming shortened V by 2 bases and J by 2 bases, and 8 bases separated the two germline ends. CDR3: CASSIQVPTDTQYF. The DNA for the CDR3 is TGTGCCAGTAGTATACAGGTCCCCACAGATACGCAGTATTTT.

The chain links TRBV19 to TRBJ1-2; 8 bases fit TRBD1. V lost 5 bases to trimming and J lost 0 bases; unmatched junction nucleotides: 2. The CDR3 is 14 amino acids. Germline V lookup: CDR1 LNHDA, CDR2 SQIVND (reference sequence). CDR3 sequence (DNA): TGTGCCAGTAGTTCGGACAGGGCTAACTATGGCTACACCTTC. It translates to CASSSDRANYGYTF. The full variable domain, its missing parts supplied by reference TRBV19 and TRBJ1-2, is DGGITQSPKYLFRKEGQNVTLSCEQNLNHDAMYWYRQDPGQGLRLIYYSQIVNDFQKGDIAEGYSVSREKKESFPLTVTSAQKNPTAFYLCASSSDRANYGYTFGSGTRLTVV.

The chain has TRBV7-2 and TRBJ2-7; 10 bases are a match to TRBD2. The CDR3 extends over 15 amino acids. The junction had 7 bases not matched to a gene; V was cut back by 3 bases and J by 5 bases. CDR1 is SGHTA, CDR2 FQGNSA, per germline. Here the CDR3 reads CASSFSGTSVNEQYF. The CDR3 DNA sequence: TGTGCCAGCAGCTTTTCCGGGACTAGCGTAAACGAGCAGTACTTC.

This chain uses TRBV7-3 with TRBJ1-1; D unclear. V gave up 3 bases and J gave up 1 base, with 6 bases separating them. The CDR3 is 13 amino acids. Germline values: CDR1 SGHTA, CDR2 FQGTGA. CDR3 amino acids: CASSFNTNTEAFF. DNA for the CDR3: TGTGCCAGCAGCTTCAACACGAACACTGAAGCTTTCTTT.

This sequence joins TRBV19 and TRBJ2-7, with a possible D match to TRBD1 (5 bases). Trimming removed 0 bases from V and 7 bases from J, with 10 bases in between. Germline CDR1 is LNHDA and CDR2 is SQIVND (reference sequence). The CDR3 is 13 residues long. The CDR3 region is CASSIDTRAEQYF. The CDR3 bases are TGTGCCAGTAGTATAGATACCAGGGCGGAGCAGTACTTC.

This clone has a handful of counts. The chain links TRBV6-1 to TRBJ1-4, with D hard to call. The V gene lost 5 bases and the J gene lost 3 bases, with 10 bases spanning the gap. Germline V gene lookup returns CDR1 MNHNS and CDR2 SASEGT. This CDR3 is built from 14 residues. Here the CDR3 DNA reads TGTGCCAGCAGTCCGACTGCCGCTAATGAAAAACTGTTTTTT. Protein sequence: CASSPTAANEKLFF.

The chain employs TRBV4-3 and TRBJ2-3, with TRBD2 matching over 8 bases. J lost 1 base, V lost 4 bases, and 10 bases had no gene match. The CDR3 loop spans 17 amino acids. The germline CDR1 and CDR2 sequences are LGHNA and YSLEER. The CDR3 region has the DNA TGCGCCAGCAGCCGAACCTCGACTAGCGCCGGCACAGATACGCAGTATTTT. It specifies CASSRTSTSAGTDTQYF.

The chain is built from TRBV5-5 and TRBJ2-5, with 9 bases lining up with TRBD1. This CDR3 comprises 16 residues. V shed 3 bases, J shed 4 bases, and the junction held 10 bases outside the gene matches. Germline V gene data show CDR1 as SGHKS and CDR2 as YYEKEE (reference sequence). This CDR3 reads CASSSKDRGDGETQYF. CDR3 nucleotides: TGTGCCAGCAGCTCCAAAGACAGGGGGGATGGAGAGACCCAGTACTTC.

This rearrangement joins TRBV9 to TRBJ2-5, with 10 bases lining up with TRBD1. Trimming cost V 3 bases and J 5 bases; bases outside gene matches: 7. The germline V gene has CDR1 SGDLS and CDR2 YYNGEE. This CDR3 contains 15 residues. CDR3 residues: CASSDRTGGLETQYF. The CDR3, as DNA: TGTGCCAGCAGCGACCGGACAGGGGGTTTGGAGACCCAGTACTTC.

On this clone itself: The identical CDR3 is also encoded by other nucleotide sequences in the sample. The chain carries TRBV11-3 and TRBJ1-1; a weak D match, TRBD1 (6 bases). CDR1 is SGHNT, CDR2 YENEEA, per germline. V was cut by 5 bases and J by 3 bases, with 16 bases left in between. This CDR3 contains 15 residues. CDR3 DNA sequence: TGTGCCAGCAGCGAGACAGGCCAGCCCCACACTGAAGCTTTCTTT. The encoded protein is CASSETGQPHTEAFF.

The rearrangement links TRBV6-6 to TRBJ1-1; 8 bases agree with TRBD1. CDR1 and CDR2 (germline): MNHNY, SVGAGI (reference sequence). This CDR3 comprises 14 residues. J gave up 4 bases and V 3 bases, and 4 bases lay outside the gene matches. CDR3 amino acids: CASSYITGGTEAFF. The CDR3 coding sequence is TGTGCCAGCAGTTATATCACAGGGGGCACTGAAGCTTTCTTT.

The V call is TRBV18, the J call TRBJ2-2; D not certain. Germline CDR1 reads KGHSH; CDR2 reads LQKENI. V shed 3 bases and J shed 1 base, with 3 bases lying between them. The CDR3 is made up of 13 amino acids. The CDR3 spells CASSPKNTGELFF. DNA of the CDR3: TGTGCCAGCTCACCCAAGAACACCGGGGAGCTGTTTTTT. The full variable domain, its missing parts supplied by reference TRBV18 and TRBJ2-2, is NAGVMQNPRHLVRRRGQEARLRCSPMKGHSHVYWYRQLPEEGLKFMVYLQKENIIDESGMPKERFSAEFPKEGPSILRIQQVVRGDSAAYFCASSPKNTGELFFGEGSRLTVL.

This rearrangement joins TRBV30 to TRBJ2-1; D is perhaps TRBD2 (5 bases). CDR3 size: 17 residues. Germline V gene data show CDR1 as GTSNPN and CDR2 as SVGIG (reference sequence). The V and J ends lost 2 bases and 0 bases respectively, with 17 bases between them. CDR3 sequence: CAWSSPEDLRSYNEQFF. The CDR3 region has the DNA TGTGCCTGGAGTAGCCCAGAGGACTTGCGCTCCTACAATGAGCAGTTCTTC.

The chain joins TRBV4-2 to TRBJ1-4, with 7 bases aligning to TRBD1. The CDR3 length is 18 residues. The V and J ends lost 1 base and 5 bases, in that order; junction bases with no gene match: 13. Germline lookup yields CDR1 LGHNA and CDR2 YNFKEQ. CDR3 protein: CASSQVKTGRDLNEKLFF. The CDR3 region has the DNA TGTGCCAGCAGCCAAGTAAAGACAGGGCGGGACCTGAATGAAAAACTGTTTTTT.

CDR3 nucleotides: TGTGCCAGCAGTGTCACTAGCGACCGCCGCGAGCAGTACTTC. Translation gives CASSVTSDRREQYF. This rearrangement joins TRBV6-1 to TRBJ2-7; 7 bases match TRBD2. In germline, CDR1 is MNHNS, CDR2 SASEGT. CDR3 length: 14 amino acids. With V trimmed by 4 bases and J by 6 bases, 9 bases remained unmatched.

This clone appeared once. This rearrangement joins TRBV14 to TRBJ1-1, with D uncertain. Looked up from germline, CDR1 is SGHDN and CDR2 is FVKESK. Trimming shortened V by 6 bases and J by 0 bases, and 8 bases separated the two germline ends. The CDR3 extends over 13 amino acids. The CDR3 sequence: CASRPNLNTEAFF. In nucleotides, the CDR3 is TGTGCCAGCAGACCGAACTTGAACACTGAAGCTTTCTTT.

Written as DNA, the CDR3 is TGTGCTAGTGGTTTGGAGGCAGGGGGCACTGAGACCCAGTACTTC. Its translation is CASGLEAGGTETQYF. V usage is TRBV12-5 and J usage is TRBJ2-5; 8 bases line up with TRBD1. From germline, CDR1 is LGHNT and CDR2 FRNRAP. V trimming: 1 base; J trimming: 5 bases; junction bases outside the gene matches: 6. The length of the CDR3 is 15 residues. Full variable domain (remainder filled in from reference TRBV12-5 and TRBJ2-5): DARVTQTPRHKVTEMGQEVTMRCQPILGHNTVFWYRQTMMQGLELLAYFRNRAPLDDSGMPKDRFSAEMPDATLATLKIQPSEPRDSAVYFCASGLEAGGTETQYFGPGTRLLVL.

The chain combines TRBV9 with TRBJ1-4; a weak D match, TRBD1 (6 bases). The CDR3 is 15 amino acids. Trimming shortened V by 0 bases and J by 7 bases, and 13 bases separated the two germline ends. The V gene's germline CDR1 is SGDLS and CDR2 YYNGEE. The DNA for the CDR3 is TGTGCCAGCAGCGTAGGGTTGGGGGCCGGTGAAAAACTGTTTTTT. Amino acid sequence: CASSVGLGAGEKLFF.

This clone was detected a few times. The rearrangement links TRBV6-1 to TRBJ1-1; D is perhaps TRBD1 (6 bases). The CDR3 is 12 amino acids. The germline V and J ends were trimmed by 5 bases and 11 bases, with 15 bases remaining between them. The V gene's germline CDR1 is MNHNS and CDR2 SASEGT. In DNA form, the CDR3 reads TGTGCCAGCAGTTATTTACAGGGTGGGGCTTTCTTT. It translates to CASSYLQGGAFF.

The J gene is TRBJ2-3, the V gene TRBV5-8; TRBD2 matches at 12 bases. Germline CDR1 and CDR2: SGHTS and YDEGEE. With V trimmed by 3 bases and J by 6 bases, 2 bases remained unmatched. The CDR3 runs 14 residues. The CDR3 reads CASSSSGRADTQYF. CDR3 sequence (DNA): TGTGCCAGCAGCTCTAGCGGGAGGGCGGATACGCAGTATTTT.

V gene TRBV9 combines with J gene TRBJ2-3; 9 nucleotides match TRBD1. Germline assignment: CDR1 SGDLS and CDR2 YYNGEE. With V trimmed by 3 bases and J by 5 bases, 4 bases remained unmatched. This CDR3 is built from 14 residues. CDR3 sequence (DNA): TGTGCCAGCAGCGGCGACAGGGGGGGAGATACGCAGTATTTT. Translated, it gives CASSGDRGGDTQYF.

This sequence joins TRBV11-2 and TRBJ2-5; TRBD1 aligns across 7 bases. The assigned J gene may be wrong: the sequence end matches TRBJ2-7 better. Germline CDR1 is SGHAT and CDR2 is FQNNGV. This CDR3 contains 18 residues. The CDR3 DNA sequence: TGTGCCAGCAGCTTAGCGATAAGGACAGGCCCGAAATCCTACGAGCAGTACTTC. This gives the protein CASSLAIRTGPKSYEQYF.

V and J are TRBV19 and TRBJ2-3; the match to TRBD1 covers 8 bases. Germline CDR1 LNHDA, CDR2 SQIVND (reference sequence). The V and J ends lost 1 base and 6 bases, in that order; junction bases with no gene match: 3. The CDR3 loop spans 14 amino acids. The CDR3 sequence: CASSIARGPDTQYF. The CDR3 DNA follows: TGTGCCAGTAGTATAGCCAGGGGGCCGGATACGCAGTATTTT.